This TCR beta chain was retrieved from a study of blood T cell repertoires in COVID-19. Study-level background: The origin of the acute and convalescent COVID-19 samples was the United States, Italy and Spain.

Study processing details: Amplification from reference gene primers served as the basis for estimated nucleated cell counts. Measured with immunoSEQ multiplex PCR; TCRdb has only the in-frame clones, and not every one. The DNA was the basis for D and trimming; V, J and clone size are from that table. The profile shows 390,000 or so clones, around four fifths of them singletons. There are 13 residues in the CDR3. With 2 bases removed from V and 4 bases from J, the gap between germline ends came to 6 bases. Per germline, CDR1 SGHRS and CDR2 YFSETQ. This clone turned up a few times. Participants were aged 18 to 89 years, lived in 24 US areas, and enrolled virtually. All recovered Cohort 3 donors got two negative PCRs, got clearance, or saw symptom resolution.

The sample was PBMCs or T cells enriched from blood (not recorded which). V and J are TRBV5-1 and TRBJ1-4; D is ambiguous. This clonotype was obtained from a woman aged 45 to 65 who had recovered from COVID-19. The CDR3, as DNA: TGCGCCAGCAGCTTATCCAGTAATGAAAAACTGTTTTTT. Translating gives CASSLSSNEKLFF.